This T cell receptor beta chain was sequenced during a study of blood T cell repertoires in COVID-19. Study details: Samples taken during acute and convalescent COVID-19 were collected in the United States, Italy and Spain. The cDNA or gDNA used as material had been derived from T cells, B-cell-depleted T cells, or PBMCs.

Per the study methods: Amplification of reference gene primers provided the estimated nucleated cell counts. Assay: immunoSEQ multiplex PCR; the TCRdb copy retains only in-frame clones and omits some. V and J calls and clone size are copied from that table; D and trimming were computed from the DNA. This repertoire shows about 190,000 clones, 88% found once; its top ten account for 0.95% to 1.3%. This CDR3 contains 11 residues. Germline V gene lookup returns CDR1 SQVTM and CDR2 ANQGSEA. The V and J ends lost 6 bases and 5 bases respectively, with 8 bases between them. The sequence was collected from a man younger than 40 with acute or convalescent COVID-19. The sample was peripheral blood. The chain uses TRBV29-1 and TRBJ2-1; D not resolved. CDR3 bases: TGCAGCGTACAGCTAAACAATGAGCAGTTCTTC. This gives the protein CSVQLNNEQFF.